One and the same sample provided the 19 T cell receptor beta chains below, sequenced in a study of T cells in Graves' hyperthyroidism and ophthalmopathy. Amplified TCR beta CDR3 regions derived from RNA transcripts. The HTBI primer set served for first-round RT-PCR of the TCR CDR3. MiXCR, applied by TCRdb to the multiplex PCR reads, yields one record per CDR3 protein. The repertoire holds around 700,000 distinct CDR3 sequences, with 30% to 40% as singletons. The specimen was blood. These receptors originate from a woman in her 40s with Graves' hyperthyroidism.

This clonotype was seen a handful of times. The chain links TRBV7-2 to TRBJ2-5; D remains ambiguous. Deletions cut 10 bases from V and 5 bases from J, with 17 bases between. CDR1 is SGHTA and CDR2 is FQGNSA in the germline V gene. The CDR3 has 13 residues. CDR3 loop: CATQTYLQETQYF. CDR3 in DNA: TGTGCCACCCAGACCTACCTGCAGGAGACCCAGTACTTC.

This clonotype was found many times. The chain has TRBV7-6 and TRBJ1-1, with TRBD1 as a possible D gene (6 bases). V was pared by 6 bases and J by 12 bases, with 20 bases between. CDR3 length: 13 amino acids. Per the germline V gene, CDR1 is SGHVS and CDR2 is FNYEAQ. The CDR3 spells CASSLQEGVGTFF. The CDR3 DNA is TGTGCCAGCAGTCTTCAAGAGGGGGTAGGAACTTTCTTT.

This clonotype was seen repeatedly, ten times or more. The chain couples TRBV7-2 to TRBJ1-4, with 7 bases matching TRBD1. The junction had 1 base not matched to a gene; V was cut back by 5 bases and J by 4 bases. This CDR3 is built from 13 residues. Germline loops: CDR1 SGHTA, CDR2 FQGNSA. CDR3 sequence (DNA): TGTGCCAGCAGCAGGGACAGTAATGAAAAACTGTTTTTT. Amino acid sequence: CASSRDSNEKLFF.

The chain employs TRBV5-1 and TRBJ2-7, with 13 bases identical to TRBD2. The V segment lost 4 bases and the J segment 0 bases; nucleotides outside the gene matches: 4. Germline CDR1 SGHRS, CDR2 YFSETQ. The CDR3 sequence is 16 residues long. The CDR3 spells CASSEGLAGPSYEQYF. The CDR3 DNA reads TGCGCCAGCAGCGAGGGACTAGCGGGGCCCTCCTACGAGCAGTACTTC.

The CDR3 sequence: CASRITGGTFSSPLHF. CDR3 DNA sequence: TGTGCCAGCAGGATAACAGGGGGGACCTTTTCTTCACCCCTCCACTTT. V and J are TRBV10-3 and TRBJ1-6; 8 nucleotides match TRBD1. The CDR3 is 16 amino acids. Germline CDR1 and CDR2: ENHRY and SYGVKD. The V and J ends lost 10 bases and 9 bases, in that order; junction bases with no gene match: 17.

This clonotype was counted many times. The chain is built from TRBV12-3 or TRBV12-4 and TRBJ2-5, with D possibly matching TRBD1 (5 bases). This CDR3 is 12 amino acids long. V was cut by 4 bases and J by 4 bases, with 7 bases left in between. In DNA form, the CDR3 reads TGTGCCAGCAGTTCAGGGCGAGAGACCCAGTACTTC. Its protein is CASSSGRETQYF.

With respect to this clonotype: One end of the junction does not line up with germline, which may come from a read error. V usage is TRBV5-4 and J usage is TRBJ1-2; 8 nucleotides align to TRBD1. CDR1 and CDR2 from the germline V gene are SGHNT and YYREEE (reference sequence). This CDR3 spans 16 amino acids. CDR3 in DNA: TGCGCCAGCAGCCAAGATTTCCCAGGGGGCGCCTATGGCTACACCTTC. Translating gives CASSQDFPGGAYGYTF.

The CDR3 bases are TGTGCCAGCAGCGTGGGCCCAGAGTCAAATTCACCCCTCCACTTT. This encodes CASSVGPESNSPLHF. The chain recombines TRBV9 with TRBJ1-6; D uncertain. This CDR3 is built from 15 residues. Germline V gene lookup returns CDR1 SGDLS and CDR2 YYNGEE. The V and J ends lost 2 bases and 7 bases respectively, with 13 bases between them.

This clonotype was observed a few times. This chain connects TRBV20-1 to TRBJ2-7, with a possible D match to TRBD2 (5 bases). Germline V gene lookup returns CDR1 DFQATT and CDR2 SNEGSKA (reference sequence). The CDR3 loop spans 14 amino acids. Trimming took 0 bases from V and 3 from J, leaving 12 bases between them. CDR3: CSARDPLGSYEQYF. CDR3 nucleotides: TGCAGTGCTAGAGATCCTTTGGGGAGCTACGAGCAGTACTTC.

This clonotype was observed a handful of times. CDR3 region: CASSQDSSGYEQYF. CDR3 in DNA: TGTGCCAGCAGCCAAGACTCTAGCGGCTACGAGCAGTACTTC. The chain joins TRBV7-8 to TRBJ2-7; 7 bases agree with TRBD2. There are 14 residues in the CDR3. With V trimmed by 5 bases and J by 3 bases, 7 bases remained unmatched. Germline V gene lookup returns CDR1 SGHVS and CDR2 FQNEAQ.

This clonotype was seen a few times. The J gene is TRBJ2-5, the V gene TRBV24-1; D tentatively fits TRBD1 or TRBD2 (6 bases each). CDR1 and CDR2 (germline): KGHDR, SFDVKD. This CDR3 contains 15 residues. V lost 3 bases and J 5 bases, leaving 15 bases between the germline ends. This chain's CDR3 is CATSDLIGGGETQYF. Here the CDR3 DNA reads TGTGCCACCAGTGATCTAATCGGGGGCGGTGAGACCCAGTACTTC.

The chain joins TRBV6-2 or TRBV6-3 to TRBJ1-1; no reliable D call. Between the trimmed V and J ends, which lost 4 bases and 5 bases, there was a span of 8 bases. Germline V gene lookup returns CDR1 MNHEY and CDR2 SVGEGT. The CDR3 runs 12 residues. The CDR3 region is CASSWAVTEAFF. CDR3 DNA: TGTGCCAGCAGTTGGGCGGTTACTGAAGCTTTCTTT.

J is TRBJ1-4 and V is TRBV4-1, with a tentative D call TRBD1 (6 bases). The CDR3 consists of 15 residues. Germline loops: CDR1 MGHRA, CDR2 YSYEKL. Trimming took off 2 bases at V and 8 bases at J, with 15 bases between the two ends. The CDR3 nucleotides read TGCGCCAGCAGCCAACAATCGGGGGCTGGAGAAAAACTGTTTTTT. Translated, it gives CASSQQSGAGEKLFF.

The rearrangement joins TRBV6-1 to TRBJ1-2, with TRBD1 matching 9 bases. Germline loops: CDR1 MNHNS, CDR2 SASEGT. The length of the CDR3 is 14 residues. The V and J ends lost 6 bases and 5 bases, in that order; junction bases with no gene match: 7. The CDR3 sequence: CASSSGTGLYGYTF. CDR3 nucleotides: TGTGCCAGCAGCAGTGGGACAGGGCTGTATGGCTACACCTTC.

The V call is TRBV2, the J call TRBJ1-3; TRBD1 is a possible D gene (6 bases). Germline V CDR1 and CDR2: SNHLY, FYNNEI. This CDR3 comprises 12 residues. V was trimmed by 5 bases and J by 8 bases, leaving 10 bases between them. The CDR3 loop is CASSQQGDTIYF. The CDR3, as DNA: TGTGCCAGCAGTCAACAGGGAGACACCATATATTTT.

The chain is built from TRBV7-2 and TRBJ1-1; TRBD1 might be the D (6 bases). The CDR3 consists of 15 residues. Germline-derived CDR1 and CDR2 are SGHTA and FQGNSA. The V end lost 5 bases, the J end lost 4 bases, and 17 bases lay between the germline ends. The CDR3 region is CASSALRGLGTEAFF. The CDR3 DNA follows: TGTGCCAGCAGCGCGCTCAGGGGATTAGGCACTGAAGCTTTCTTT.

CDR3 in DNA: TGTGCCAGCAGCTTAGTCCCGGGGGGGAACTATGGCTACACCTTC. It encodes CASSLVPGGNYGYTF. The rearrangement uses TRBV7-2 and TRBJ1-2; D perhaps matches TRBD1 (5 bases). The V end lost 1 base, the J end lost 2 bases, and 11 bases lay between the germline ends. CDR1 is SGHTA and CDR2 is FQGNSA in the germline V gene. CDR3 length: 15 residues.

J is TRBJ2-7 and V is TRBV20-1, with TRBD1 identical over 7 bases. This CDR3 has 15 amino acids. CDR1 and CDR2 from the germline V gene are DFQATT and SNEGSKA (reference sequence). V gave up 2 bases and J gave up 1 base; unmatched junction bases: 8. This CDR3 is CSARPPRDRSYEQYF. DNA for the CDR3: TGCAGTGCTAGACCTCCCCGGGACAGATCCTACGAGCAGTACTTC.

This chain links TRBV4-1 with TRBJ2-6, with a weak D call TRBD2 (6 bases). V dropped 1 base and J dropped 3 bases, with 16 bases sitting between them. The V gene's germline CDR1 is MGHRA and CDR2 YSYEKL. The CDR3 is 18 residues long. CDR3: CASSQVSLGGGGANVLTF. CDR3 nucleotide sequence: TGCGCCAGCAGCCAAGTTAGCCTCGGGGGTGGTGGGGCCAACGTCCTGACTTTC.